This TCR beta chain was identified during a study of blood T cell repertoires in COVID-19. Sequencing used immunoSEQ multiplex PCR; TCRdb keeps in-frame clones, though not all of them. The table records about 240,000 clones, about four fifths of them present only once. The V gene's germline CDR1 is SGHDT and CDR2 YYEEEE. The CDR3 sequence is 16 residues long. With 4 bases clipped from V and 3 bases from J, the junction kept 11 bases outside the gene matches. This clonotype was sampled from a woman between 70 and 85 years old with acute or convalescent COVID-19. Sequencing was performed on peripheral blood. This chain links TRBV5-6 with TRBJ2-7; 9 positions agree with TRBD1. The CDR3 nucleotides are TGTGCCAGCAGCCTGACTCCCCTGGACAGGGGCTACGAGCAGTACTTC. It translates to CASSLTPLDRGYEQYF.